These T cell receptor beta chains were read from a single sample in a study of T-cell memory formation after mild COVID-19. TCRdb used MiXCR to reprocess the 5' RACE reads, holding one entry per CDR3 protein. Of about 270,000 distinct CDR3 sequences listed, about 17% are singletons. The sequenced sample consisted of PBMCs or a T cell subset sorted from them (not recorded which). These receptors were collected from a man in his late teens or twenties who had mild COVID-19 (a few samples of this study predate the infection). Cell type and time point are not known. The CDR3 runs from the conserved cysteine through the conserved F or W. Each record gives: CDR3 DNA, CDR3 protein, D gene, clone size, V gene, J gene. A D gene is named only where the DNA matches it firmly. Size is omitted from some rows. Given values are once, few, many or a class for expanded clones.

CDR3 DNA: TGCAGTGCTAGAACCGGGATATCCTCGGGTGAGCAGTTCTTC; CDR3 protein: CSARTGISSGEQFF; D gene: .; clone size: many; V gene: TRBV20-1; J gene: TRBJ2-1
CDR3 DNA: TGTGCCAGCAGCTCGGAGCGGGGGGGCCTGGATACGCAGTATTTT; CDR3 protein: CASSSERGGLDTQYF; D gene: TRBD2; clone size: .; V gene: TRBV4-2; J gene: TRBJ2-3
CDR3 DNA: TGTGCCAGCAGCTTTCGGGGCTCGGACACCGGGGAGCTGTTTTTT; CDR3 protein: CASSFRGSDTGELFF; D gene: .; clone size: many; V gene: TRBV7-9; J gene: TRBJ2-2
CDR3 DNA: TGTGCCAGCAGTTGGTGGGGGGGGGCCAATCAGCCCCAGCATTTT; CDR3 protein: CASSWWGGANQPQHF; D gene: .; clone size: few; V gene: TRBV6-6; J gene: TRBJ1-5
CDR3 DNA: TGTGCCAGCAGCTCAAATACAGAGGGGCAGCTGTTTTTT; CDR3 protein: CASSSNTEGQLFF; D gene: .; clone size: few; V gene: TRBV7-2; J gene: TRBJ2-2
CDR3 DNA: TGTGCCAGCAGCTTAACTAGCGGCCAAGAGACCCAGTACTTC; CDR3 protein: CASSLTSGQETQYF; D gene: TRBD2; clone size: many; V gene: TRBV5-1; J gene: TRBJ2-5
CDR3 DNA: TGTGCCAGCAGTGACAAGGGGACTCTACCCCGCCTCTTCAACACAGATACGCAGTATTTT; CDR3 protein: CASSDKGTLPRLFNTDTQYF; D gene: .; clone size: .; V gene: TRBV2; J gene: TRBJ2-3
CDR3 DNA: TGCGCCAGCAGCTATAGACAGGGGATAAACACTGAAGCTTTCTTT; CDR3 protein: CASSYRQGINTEAFF; D gene: TRBD1; clone size: many; V gene: TRBV5-1; J gene: TRBJ1-1
CDR3 DNA: TGTGCCAGCAGCCCAAGGGCAGGGAAGGGTGAGCAGTTCTTC; CDR3 protein: CASSPRAGKGEQFF; D gene: .; clone size: hyperexpanded; V gene: TRBV7-9; J gene: TRBJ2-1
CDR3 DNA: TGCGCCAGCAGCCAAGATCAGAAAGGAACTAGGAACGAGCAGTACTTC; CDR3 protein: CASSQDQKGTRNEQYF; D gene: .; clone size: few; V gene: TRBV4-3; J gene: TRBJ2-7
CDR3 DNA: TGTGCCAGCAGCTCCCTATGGACAGGGGACACTGAAGCTTTCTTT; CDR3 protein: CASSSLWTGDTEAFF; D gene: TRBD1; clone size: few; V gene: TRBV7-2; J gene: TRBJ1-1
CDR3 DNA: TGTGCCAGCTCACCACGAGGGGGTTTGGGCAACGACGAGCAGTACTTC; CDR3 protein: CASSPRGGLGNDEQYF; D gene: .; clone size: few; V gene: TRBV18; J gene: TRBJ2-7
CDR3 DNA: TGCGCCAGCAGCCAAGACTGGGGGGACAATCAGCCCCAGCATTTT; CDR3 protein: CASSQDWGDNQPQHF; D gene: .; clone size: medium-sized; V gene: TRBV4-3; J gene: TRBJ1-5
CDR3 DNA: TGCAGTGCTCCGGACAGGGGCTCGGAAGCTTTCTTT; CDR3 protein: CSAPDRGSEAFF; D gene: TRBD1; clone size: .; V gene: TRBV20-1; J gene: TRBJ1-1
CDR3 DNA: TGTGCCTGGAGTTCACAGGGGTACGAGCAGTACTTC; CDR3 protein: CAWSSQGYEQYF; D gene: TRBD1; clone size: .; V gene: TRBV30; J gene: TRBJ2-7
CDR3 DNA: TGTGCCAGCAGCCCCGGGACAGGCGGCAATCAGCCCCAGCATTTT; CDR3 protein: CASSPGTGGNQPQHF; D gene: TRBD1; clone size: many; V gene: TRBV7-8; J gene: TRBJ1-5
CDR3 DNA: TGTGCCAGCAGTGGGACGGGAGACAATGAGCAGTTCTTC; CDR3 protein: CASSGTGDNEQFF; D gene: .; clone size: few; V gene: TRBV2; J gene: TRBJ2-1
CDR3 DNA: TGCGCCAGCGGCCGAGGGCAGCTGAGAAATTCACCCCTCCACTTT; CDR3 protein: CASGRGQLRNSPLHF; D gene: .; clone size: few; V gene: TRBV5-1; J gene: TRBJ1-6
CDR3 DNA: TGCAGTGCTAGAGGGGGGGCCACCACAGATACGCAGTATTTT; CDR3 protein: CSARGGATTDTQYF; D gene: .; clone size: few; V gene: TRBV20-1; J gene: TRBJ2-3
CDR3 DNA: TGCGCCAGCAGCTGGCAGGGTTTTGCAGATACGCAGTATTTT; CDR3 protein: CASSWQGFADTQYF; D gene: .; clone size: .; V gene: TRBV5-1; J gene: TRBJ2-3
CDR3 DNA: TGCGCCAGCAGCCTTACGGCGGGAGACGAGCAGTACTTC; CDR3 protein: CASSLTAGDEQYF; D gene: TRBD2; clone size: few; V gene: TRBV4-1; J gene: TRBJ2-7
CDR3 DNA: TGTGCCAGCTCACCACCTGTGCGGGAAGAGACCCAGTACTTC; CDR3 protein: CASSPPVREETQYF; D gene: .; clone size: few; V gene: TRBV18; J gene: TRBJ2-5
CDR3 DNA: TGTGCCAGCAGCTTATCCCGTGTCTCAGGCTCCTATGGCTACACCTTC; CDR3 protein: CASSLSRVSGSYGYTF; D gene: .; clone size: .; V gene: TRBV7-9; J gene: TRBJ1-2
CDR3 DNA: TGCGCCAGCAGCTTGGGCTTGGGACAGAAATACGAGCAGTACTTC; CDR3 protein: CASSLGLGQKYEQYF; D gene: TRBD1; clone size: .; V gene: TRBV5-1; J gene: TRBJ2-7
CDR3 DNA: TGCAGTGCTAGAGATATGGACCCCTCTGGAAACACCATATATTTT; CDR3 protein: CSARDMDPSGNTIYF; D gene: .; clone size: many; V gene: TRBV20-1; J gene: TRBJ1-3
CDR3 DNA: TGTGCCACCAGCAGAGAATCTCCATATGATGAGCAGTTCTTC; CDR3 protein: CATSRESPYDEQFF; D gene: .; clone size: few; V gene: TRBV15; J gene: TRBJ2-1
CDR3 DNA: TGTGCCAGCAGTTTATTCGTTACTTTCTTT; CDR3 protein: CASSLFVTFF; D gene: .; clone size: .; V gene: TRBV12-3/TRBV12-4; J gene: TRBJ1-1
CDR3 DNA: TGTGCCAGCAGTTACGGGACCATTGACGAGCAGTACTTC; CDR3 protein: CASSYGTIDEQYF; D gene: .; clone size: .; V gene: TRBV12-3/TRBV12-4; J gene: TRBJ2-7
CDR3 DNA: TGCGCCAGCAGCTTGGATACCCGTCAAGACACCGGGGAGCTGTTTTTT; CDR3 protein: CASSLDTRQDTGELFF; D gene: .; clone size: few; V gene: TRBV5-1; J gene: TRBJ2-2
CDR3 DNA: TGTGCCAGTAGGCCAGGGACTGAAGCTTTCTTT; CDR3 protein: CASRPGTEAFF; D gene: .; clone size: .; V gene: TRBV19; J gene: TRBJ1-1